This is a list of T cell receptor beta chains from one sample in a study of identical twins. TCRdb used MiXCR to reprocess the 5' RACE reads, holding one entry per CDR3 protein. This sample yields around 960,000 distinct CDR3 sequences, of which around an eighth are seen a single time; about 1.5% belongs to the top ten. These data also formed part of another study, on yellow fever vaccine responses in identical twins.

The sample comprised PBMCs. Receptors originate from a woman younger than 35 in good health. Each CDR3 is given with its conserved first and last residue. Fields, in order: CDR3 length, V gene, D gene, J gene, CDR3 protein. The D gene is left open where the match is weak.

16	TRBV15	TRBD2	TRBJ2-1	CATSRGELAGVGEQFF
14	TRBV21-1	-	TRBJ1-1	CASSNWTRNTEAFF
14	TRBV12-3/TRBV12-4	TRBD2	TRBJ2-1	CASSSGLAGDEQFF
16	TRBV15	-	TRBJ1-1	CATSRGIATIDTEAFF
12	TRBV29-1	-	TRBJ2-1	CSVEGGDNEQFF
14	TRBV12-3/TRBV12-4	-	TRBJ2-1	CASTEGGGDNEQFF
14	TRBV6-5	-	TRBJ2-5	CASSYEGKGETQYF
16	TRBV4-2	TRBD1	TRBJ2-1	CASSQPPGQPYNEQFF
17	TRBV2	-	TRBJ2-6	CASLWGGPSSGANVLTF
18	TRBV6-2/TRBV6-3	-	TRBJ2-3	CASSYSTQRKGLSDTQYF
14	TRBV20-1	TRBD1	TRBJ1-1	CSASKGAGNTEAFF
19	TRBV3-1	TRBD2	TRBJ2-5	CASSQDYASGGAWQETQYF
15	TRBV5-6	TRBD2	TRBJ2-3	CASSSSGRAADTQYF
15	TRBV11-2	-	TRBJ2-3	CASSSVLGGTDTQYF